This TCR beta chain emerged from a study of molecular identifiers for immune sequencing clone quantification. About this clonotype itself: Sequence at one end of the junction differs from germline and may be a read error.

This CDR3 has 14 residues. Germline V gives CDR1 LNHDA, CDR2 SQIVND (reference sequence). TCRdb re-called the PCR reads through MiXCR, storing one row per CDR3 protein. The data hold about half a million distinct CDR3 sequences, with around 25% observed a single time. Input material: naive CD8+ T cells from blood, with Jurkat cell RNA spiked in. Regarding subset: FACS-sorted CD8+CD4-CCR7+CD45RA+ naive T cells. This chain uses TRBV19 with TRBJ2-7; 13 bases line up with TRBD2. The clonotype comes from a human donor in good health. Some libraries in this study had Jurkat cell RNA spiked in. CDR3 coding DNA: TGTGCCAGTCTGGGGGGACTAGCGGGGAAGGAGCAGTGCTTC. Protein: CASLGGLAGKEQCF.